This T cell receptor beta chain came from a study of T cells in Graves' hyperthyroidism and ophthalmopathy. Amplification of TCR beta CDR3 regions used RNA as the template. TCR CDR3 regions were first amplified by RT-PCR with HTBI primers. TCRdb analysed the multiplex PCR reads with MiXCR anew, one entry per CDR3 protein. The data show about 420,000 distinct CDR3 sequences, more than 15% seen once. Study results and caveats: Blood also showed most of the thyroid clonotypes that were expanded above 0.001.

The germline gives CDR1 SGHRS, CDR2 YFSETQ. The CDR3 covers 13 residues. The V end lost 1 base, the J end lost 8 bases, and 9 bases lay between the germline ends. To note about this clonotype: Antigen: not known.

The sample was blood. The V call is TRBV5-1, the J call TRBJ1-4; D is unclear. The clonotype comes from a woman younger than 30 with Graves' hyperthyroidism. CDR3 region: CASSLMQEEKLFF. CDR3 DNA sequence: TGCGCCAGCAGCTTGATGCAGGAAGAAAAACTGTTTTTT.